Listed below are T cell receptor beta chains from one sample, sequenced in a study of CD8 T cells in Susac syndrome. One entry per CDR3 protein, called by TCRdb with MiXCR from the immunoSEQ multiplex PCR reads. The sample holds 180,000 or so distinct CDR3 sequences; about 95% are singletons and the top ten take roughly 0.094%. The sequencing input was CD4+ T cells from PBMCs. These TCRs come from a human donor with multiple sclerosis. Each CDR3 is given with its conserved first and last residue.

len: 14
j_gene: TRBJ1-1
v_gene: TRBV4-2
CDR3aa: CASSPHDRVTEAFF

len: 17
j_gene: TRBJ2-1
v_gene: TRBV9
CDR3aa: CASSGISGGSSYNEQFF

len: 15
j_gene: TRBJ2-7
v_gene: TRBV12-3/TRBV12-4
CDR3aa: CASSSTSGKSYEQYF

len: 14
j_gene: TRBJ2-5
v_gene: TRBV5-4
CDR3aa: CASSLGPEQETQYF

len: 13
j_gene: TRBJ2-3
v_gene: TRBV27
CDR3aa: CASSLNREDTQYF

len: 13
j_gene: TRBJ2-3
v_gene: TRBV10-1
CDR3aa: CASSERVGDTQYF

len: 13
j_gene: TRBJ2-1
v_gene: TRBV30
CDR3aa: CAWNAGINNEQFF

len: 13
j_gene: TRBJ1-1
v_gene: TRBV29-1
CDR3aa: CSVGNSLNTEAFF

len: 14
j_gene: TRBJ2-4
v_gene: TRBV12-3/TRBV12-4
CDR3aa: CASSLALRGDIQYF

len: 13
j_gene: TRBJ2-3
v_gene: TRBV29-1
CDR3aa: CSVDVGRTDTQYF

len: 14
j_gene: TRBJ1-2
v_gene: TRBV4-1
CDR3aa: CASSQEKGGYGYTF

len: 15
j_gene: TRBJ2-7
v_gene: TRBV6-6
CDR3aa: CASSYFADRDYEQYF

len: 14
j_gene: TRBJ2-7
v_gene: TRBV18
CDR3aa: CASSPPGRSDEQYF

len: 13
j_gene: TRBJ1-6
v_gene: TRBV5-4
CDR3aa: CASSLPRGSPLHF

len: 14
j_gene: TRBJ1-4
v_gene: TRBV7-8
CDR3aa: CASSFRARNEKLFF

len: 15
j_gene: TRBJ2-3
v_gene: TRBV20-1
CDR3aa: CSARDEPGGRDTQYF

len: 13
j_gene: TRBJ1-5
v_gene: TRBV29-1
CDR3aa: CSVVEQFNQPQHF

len: 15
j_gene: TRBJ1-5
v_gene: TRBV29-1
CDR3aa: CSVTIQGADNQPQHF

len: 12
j_gene: TRBJ2-7
v_gene: TRBV30
CDR3aa: CAWSDTGLEQYF

len: 15
j_gene: TRBJ2-3
v_gene: TRBV29-1
CDR3aa: CSVPGSYSSTDTQYF

len: 13
j_gene: TRBJ1-2
v_gene: TRBV24-1
CDR3aa: CATSDGSKGGYTF

len: 16
j_gene: TRBJ2-1
v_gene: TRBV5-6
CDR3aa: CASSITSGGTYNEQFF

len: 16
j_gene: TRBJ2-1
v_gene: TRBV20-1
CDR3aa: CSASSVGTGMKGEQFF

len: 16
j_gene: TRBJ2-2
v_gene: TRBV7-2
CDR3aa: CASRLGQGRGTGELFF

len: 17
j_gene: TRBJ1-1
v_gene: TRBV9
CDR3aa: CASSGESRDTTGTEAFF

len: 12
j_gene: TRBJ2-5
v_gene: TRBV18
CDR3aa: CASSGTQETQYF

len: 12
j_gene: TRBJ2-7
v_gene: TRBV2
CDR3aa: CASTLNSYEQYF

len: 13
j_gene: TRBJ2-3
v_gene: TRBV20-1
CDR3aa: CSASGGAGDTQYF

len: 13
j_gene: TRBJ2-1
v_gene: TRBV20-1
CDR3aa: CSARDLTVGEQFF

len: 13
j_gene: TRBJ1-2
v_gene: TRBV20-1
CDR3aa: CSARAVGAYGYTF

len: 15
j_gene: TRBJ2-1
v_gene: TRBV9
CDR3aa: CASSGTSSVYNEQFF

len: 16
j_gene: TRBJ2-3
v_gene: TRBV20-1
CDR3aa: CSARGLAGGPWDTQYF

len: 12
j_gene: TRBJ1-1
v_gene: TRBV30
CDR3aa: CAWSARGTEAFF

len: 14
j_gene: TRBJ2-6
v_gene: TRBV3-1
CDR3aa: CASSPGHGANVLTF

len: 15
j_gene: TRBJ2-7
v_gene: TRBV5-1
CDR3aa: CASSWAGTSGYEQYF

len: 14
j_gene: TRBJ1-5
v_gene: TRBV3-1
CDR3aa: CASSPGTNNQPQHF

len: 13
j_gene: TRBJ1-2
v_gene: TRBV30
CDR3aa: CAWSAGTGDGYTF

len: 11
j_gene: TRBJ2-1
v_gene: TRBV30
CDR3aa: CAWSLNNEQFF

len: 14
j_gene: TRBJ2-1
v_gene: TRBV7-2
CDR3aa: CASSLRTGYNEQFF

len: 15
j_gene: TRBJ2-7
v_gene: TRBV3-1
CDR3aa: CASSQVPSSSYEQYF

len: 12
j_gene: TRBJ1-2
v_gene: TRBV2
CDR3aa: CASSGAGYGYTF

len: 12
j_gene: TRBJ2-3
v_gene: TRBV29-1
CDR3aa: CSVSGRWDTQYF

len: 13
j_gene: TRBJ2-3
v_gene: TRBV21-1
CDR3aa: CARRGQGDDTQYF

len: 12
j_gene: TRBJ1-2
v_gene: TRBV3-1
CDR3aa: CASSQDPTGYTF

len: 13
j_gene: TRBJ2-5
v_gene: TRBV5-1
CDR3aa: CASSFLSEETQYF

len: 13
j_gene: TRBJ1-1
v_gene: TRBV7-9
CDR3aa: CASSFLDRVEAFF

len: 13
j_gene: TRBJ1-2
v_gene: TRBV4-2
CDR3aa: CASSQDWAYGYTF

len: 14
j_gene: TRBJ2-7
v_gene: TRBV25-1
CDR3aa: CASSEPTGAYEQYF

len: 14
j_gene: TRBJ2-7
v_gene: TRBV18
CDR3aa: CASSPLGQGAEQYF

len: 15
j_gene: TRBJ2-5
v_gene: TRBV3-1
CDR3aa: CASSLRGGNQETQYF

len: 12
j_gene: TRBJ2-1
v_gene: TRBV25-1
CDR3aa: CASSPKGDEQFF

len: 14
j_gene: TRBJ2-2
v_gene: TRBV20-1
CDR3aa: CSARFGRNTGELFF

len: 13
j_gene: TRBJ1-1
v_gene: TRBV29-1
CDR3aa: CSVAQGRGTEAFF

len: 13
j_gene: TRBJ1-2
v_gene: TRBV25-1
CDR3aa: CASSPGRGYGYTF

len: 13
j_gene: TRBJ1-2
v_gene: TRBV20-1
CDR3aa: CSAWDRATGGYTF